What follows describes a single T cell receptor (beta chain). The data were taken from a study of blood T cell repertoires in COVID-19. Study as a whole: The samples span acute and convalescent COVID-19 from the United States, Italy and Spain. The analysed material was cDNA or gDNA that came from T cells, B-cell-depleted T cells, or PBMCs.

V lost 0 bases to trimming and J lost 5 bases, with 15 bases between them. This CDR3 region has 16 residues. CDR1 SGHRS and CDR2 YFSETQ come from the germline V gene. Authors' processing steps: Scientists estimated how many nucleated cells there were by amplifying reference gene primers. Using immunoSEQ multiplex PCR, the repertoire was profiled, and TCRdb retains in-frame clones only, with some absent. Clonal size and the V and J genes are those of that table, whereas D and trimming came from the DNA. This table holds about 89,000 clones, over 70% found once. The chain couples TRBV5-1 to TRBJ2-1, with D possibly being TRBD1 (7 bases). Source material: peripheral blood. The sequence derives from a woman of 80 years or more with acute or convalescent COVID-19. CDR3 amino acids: CASSLEPRGVNNEQFF. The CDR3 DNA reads TGCGCCAGCAGCTTGGAACCCAGGGGGGTTAACAATGAGCAGTTCTTC.